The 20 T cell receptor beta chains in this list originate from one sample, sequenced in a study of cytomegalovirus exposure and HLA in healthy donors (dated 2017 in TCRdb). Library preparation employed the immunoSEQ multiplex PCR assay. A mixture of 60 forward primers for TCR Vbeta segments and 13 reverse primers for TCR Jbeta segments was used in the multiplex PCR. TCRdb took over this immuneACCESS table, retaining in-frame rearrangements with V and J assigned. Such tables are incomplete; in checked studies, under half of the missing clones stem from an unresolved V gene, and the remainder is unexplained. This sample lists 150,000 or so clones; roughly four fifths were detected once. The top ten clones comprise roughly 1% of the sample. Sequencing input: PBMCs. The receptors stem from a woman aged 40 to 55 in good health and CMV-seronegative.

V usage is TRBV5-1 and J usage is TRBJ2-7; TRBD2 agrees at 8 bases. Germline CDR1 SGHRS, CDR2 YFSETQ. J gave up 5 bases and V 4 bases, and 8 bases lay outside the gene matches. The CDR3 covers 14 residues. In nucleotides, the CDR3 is TGCGCCAGCAGCCCAACTAGCGGAGGGGACGAGCAGTACTTC. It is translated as CASSPTSGGDEQYF.

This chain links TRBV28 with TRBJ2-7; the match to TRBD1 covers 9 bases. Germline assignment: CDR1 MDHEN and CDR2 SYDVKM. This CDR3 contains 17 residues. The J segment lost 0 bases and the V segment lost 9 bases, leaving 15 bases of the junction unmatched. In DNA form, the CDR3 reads TGTGCCAGTCTACTTACAGGGGGCATCGGCAGCTCCTACGAGCAGTACTTC. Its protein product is CASLLTGGIGSSYEQYF.

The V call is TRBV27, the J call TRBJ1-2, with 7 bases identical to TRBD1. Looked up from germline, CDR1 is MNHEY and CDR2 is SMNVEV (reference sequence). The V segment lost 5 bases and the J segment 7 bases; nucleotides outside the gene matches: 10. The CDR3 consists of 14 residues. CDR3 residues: CASSAAEGASGYTF. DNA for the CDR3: TGTGCCAGCAGTGCAGCGGAGGGGGCGAGTGGCTACACCTTC.

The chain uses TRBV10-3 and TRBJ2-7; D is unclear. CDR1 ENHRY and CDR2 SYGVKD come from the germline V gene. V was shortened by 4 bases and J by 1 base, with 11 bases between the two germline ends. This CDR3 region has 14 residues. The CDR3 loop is CAISGGQLSYEQYF. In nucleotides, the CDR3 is TGTGCCATCAGTGGCGGTCAGTTATCCTACGAGCAGTACTTC.

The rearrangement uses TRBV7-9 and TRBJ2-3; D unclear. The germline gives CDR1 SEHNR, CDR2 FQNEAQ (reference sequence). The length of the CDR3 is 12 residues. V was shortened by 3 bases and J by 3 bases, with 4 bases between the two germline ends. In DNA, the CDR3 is TGTGCCAGCAGCTTCCGTACAGATACGCAGTATTTT. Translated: CASSFRTDTQYF. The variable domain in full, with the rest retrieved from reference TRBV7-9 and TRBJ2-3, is DTGVSQNPRHKITKRGQNVTFRCDPISEHNRLYWYRQTLGQGPEFLTYFQNEAQLEKSRLLSDRFSAERPKGSFSTLEIQRTEQGDSAMYLCASSFRTDTQYFGPGTRLTVL.

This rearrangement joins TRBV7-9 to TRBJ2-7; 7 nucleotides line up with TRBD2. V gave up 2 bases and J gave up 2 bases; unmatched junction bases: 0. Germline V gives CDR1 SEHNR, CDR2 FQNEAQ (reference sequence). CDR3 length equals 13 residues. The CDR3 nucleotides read TGTGCCAGCAGCTTAACTAGCGCCTACGAGCAGTACTTC. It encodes CASSLTSAYEQYF.

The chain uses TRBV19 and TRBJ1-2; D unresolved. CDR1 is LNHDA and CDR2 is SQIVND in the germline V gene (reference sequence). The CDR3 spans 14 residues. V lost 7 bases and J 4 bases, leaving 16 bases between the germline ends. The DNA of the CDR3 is TGTGCCAGTAATTACCGCCAGGATACCTATGGCTACACCTTC. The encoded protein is CASNYRQDTYGYTF.

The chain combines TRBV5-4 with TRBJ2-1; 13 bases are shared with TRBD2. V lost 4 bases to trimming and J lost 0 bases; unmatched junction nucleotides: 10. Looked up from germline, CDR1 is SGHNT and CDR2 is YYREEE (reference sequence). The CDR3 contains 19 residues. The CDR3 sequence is CASSTPTGLAGPSYNEQFF. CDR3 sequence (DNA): TGTGCCAGCAGCACCCCGACGGGACTAGCGGGACCCTCCTACAATGAGCAGTTCTTC.

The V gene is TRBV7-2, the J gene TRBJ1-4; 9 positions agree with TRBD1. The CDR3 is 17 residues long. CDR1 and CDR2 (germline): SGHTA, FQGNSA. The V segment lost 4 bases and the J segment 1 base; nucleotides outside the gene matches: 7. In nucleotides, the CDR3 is TGTGCCAGCAGCTCGCCGGGACAGGGTAGAACTAATGAAAAACTGTTTTTT. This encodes CASSSPGQGRTNEKLFF.

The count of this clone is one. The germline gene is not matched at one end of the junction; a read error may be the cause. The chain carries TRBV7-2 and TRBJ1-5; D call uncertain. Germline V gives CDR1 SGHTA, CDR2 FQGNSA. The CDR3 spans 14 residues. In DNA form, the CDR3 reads TGTGCCAGCAGTTTAGACCGAAGCGGTCGGCCCCAGCATTTT. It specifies CASSLDRSGRPQHF.

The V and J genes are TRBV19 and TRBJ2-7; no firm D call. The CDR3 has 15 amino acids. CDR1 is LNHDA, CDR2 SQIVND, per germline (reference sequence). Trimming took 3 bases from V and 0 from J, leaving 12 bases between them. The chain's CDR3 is CASSISTHSSYEQYF. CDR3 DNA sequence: TGTGCCAGTAGTATCTCGACCCACAGCTCCTACGAGCAGTACTTC.

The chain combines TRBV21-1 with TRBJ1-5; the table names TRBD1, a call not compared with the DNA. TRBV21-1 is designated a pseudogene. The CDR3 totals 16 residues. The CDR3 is CASRTGGAAPNQPQHF. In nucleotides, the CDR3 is TGTGCCAGCAGAACAGGGGGCGCGGCTCCAAATCAGCCCCAGCATTTT.

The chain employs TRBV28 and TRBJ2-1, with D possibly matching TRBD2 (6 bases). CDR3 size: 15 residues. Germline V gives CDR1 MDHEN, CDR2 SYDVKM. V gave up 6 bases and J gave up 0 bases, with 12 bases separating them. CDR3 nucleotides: TGTGCCAGCAGCTTAGCGGCCGCCTCCTACAATGAGCAGTTCTTC. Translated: CASSLAAASYNEQFF.

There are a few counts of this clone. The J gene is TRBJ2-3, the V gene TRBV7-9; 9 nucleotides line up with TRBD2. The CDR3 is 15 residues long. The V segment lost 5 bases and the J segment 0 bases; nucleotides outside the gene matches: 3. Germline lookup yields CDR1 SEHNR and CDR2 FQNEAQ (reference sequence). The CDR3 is CASSETSGSTDTQYF. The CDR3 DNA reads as TGTGCCAGCAGCGAGACTAGCGGCAGCACAGATACGCAGTATTTT. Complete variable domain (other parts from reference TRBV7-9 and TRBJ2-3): DTGVSQNPRHKITKRGQNVTFRCDPISEHNRLYWYRQTLGQGPEFLTYFQNEAQLEKSRLLSDRFSAERPKGSFSTLEIQRTEQGDSAMYLCASSETSGSTDTQYFGPGTRLTVL.

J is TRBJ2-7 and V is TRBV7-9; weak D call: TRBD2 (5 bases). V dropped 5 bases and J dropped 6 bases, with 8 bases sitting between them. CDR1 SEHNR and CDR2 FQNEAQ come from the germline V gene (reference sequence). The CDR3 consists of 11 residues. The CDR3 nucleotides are TGTGCCAGCAGCGTAAGCGGCGAGCAGTACTTC. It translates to CASSVSGEQYF.

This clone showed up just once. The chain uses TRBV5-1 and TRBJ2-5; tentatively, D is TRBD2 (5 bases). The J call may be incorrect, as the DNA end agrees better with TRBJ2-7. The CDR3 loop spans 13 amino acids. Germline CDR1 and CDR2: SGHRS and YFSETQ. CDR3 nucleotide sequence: TGCGCCAGCAGCTTCGGTAGCGACTACGAGCAGTACTTC. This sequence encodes CASSFGSDYEQYF.

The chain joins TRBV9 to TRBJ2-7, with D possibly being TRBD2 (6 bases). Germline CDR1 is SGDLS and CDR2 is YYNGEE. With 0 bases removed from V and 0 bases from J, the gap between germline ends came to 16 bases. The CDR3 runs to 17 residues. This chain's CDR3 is CASSVGTRLGSSYEQYF. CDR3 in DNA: TGTGCCAGCAGCGTAGGTACCCGACTAGGGAGCTCCTACGAGCAGTACTTC.

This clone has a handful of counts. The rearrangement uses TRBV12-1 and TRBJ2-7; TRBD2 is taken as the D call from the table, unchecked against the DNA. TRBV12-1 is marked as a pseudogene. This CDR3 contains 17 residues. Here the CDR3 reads CASSSRGGPRGLDEQYF. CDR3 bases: TGTGCCAGCAGCTCTCGGGGGGGGCCAAGGGGTTTGGACGAGCAGTACTTC.

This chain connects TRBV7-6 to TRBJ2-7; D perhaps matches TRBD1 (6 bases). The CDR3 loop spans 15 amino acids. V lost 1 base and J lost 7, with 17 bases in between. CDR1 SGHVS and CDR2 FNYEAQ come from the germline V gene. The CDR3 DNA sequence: TGTGCCAGCAGCTTAGGGACGGACAGCCCTAGAGAGCAGTACTTC. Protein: CASSLGTDSPREQYF.

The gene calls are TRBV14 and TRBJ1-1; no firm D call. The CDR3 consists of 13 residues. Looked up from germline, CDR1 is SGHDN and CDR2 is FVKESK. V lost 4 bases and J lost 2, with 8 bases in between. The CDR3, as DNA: TGTGCCAGCAGCCCGACTATCAACACTGAAGCTTTCTTT. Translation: CASSPTINTEAFF. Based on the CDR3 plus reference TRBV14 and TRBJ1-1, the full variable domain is EAGVTQFPSHSVIEKGQTVTLRCDPISGHDNLYWYRRVMGKEIKFLLHFVKESKQDESGMPNNRFLAERTGGTYSTLKVQPAELEDSGVYFCASSPTINTEAFFGQGTRLTVV.